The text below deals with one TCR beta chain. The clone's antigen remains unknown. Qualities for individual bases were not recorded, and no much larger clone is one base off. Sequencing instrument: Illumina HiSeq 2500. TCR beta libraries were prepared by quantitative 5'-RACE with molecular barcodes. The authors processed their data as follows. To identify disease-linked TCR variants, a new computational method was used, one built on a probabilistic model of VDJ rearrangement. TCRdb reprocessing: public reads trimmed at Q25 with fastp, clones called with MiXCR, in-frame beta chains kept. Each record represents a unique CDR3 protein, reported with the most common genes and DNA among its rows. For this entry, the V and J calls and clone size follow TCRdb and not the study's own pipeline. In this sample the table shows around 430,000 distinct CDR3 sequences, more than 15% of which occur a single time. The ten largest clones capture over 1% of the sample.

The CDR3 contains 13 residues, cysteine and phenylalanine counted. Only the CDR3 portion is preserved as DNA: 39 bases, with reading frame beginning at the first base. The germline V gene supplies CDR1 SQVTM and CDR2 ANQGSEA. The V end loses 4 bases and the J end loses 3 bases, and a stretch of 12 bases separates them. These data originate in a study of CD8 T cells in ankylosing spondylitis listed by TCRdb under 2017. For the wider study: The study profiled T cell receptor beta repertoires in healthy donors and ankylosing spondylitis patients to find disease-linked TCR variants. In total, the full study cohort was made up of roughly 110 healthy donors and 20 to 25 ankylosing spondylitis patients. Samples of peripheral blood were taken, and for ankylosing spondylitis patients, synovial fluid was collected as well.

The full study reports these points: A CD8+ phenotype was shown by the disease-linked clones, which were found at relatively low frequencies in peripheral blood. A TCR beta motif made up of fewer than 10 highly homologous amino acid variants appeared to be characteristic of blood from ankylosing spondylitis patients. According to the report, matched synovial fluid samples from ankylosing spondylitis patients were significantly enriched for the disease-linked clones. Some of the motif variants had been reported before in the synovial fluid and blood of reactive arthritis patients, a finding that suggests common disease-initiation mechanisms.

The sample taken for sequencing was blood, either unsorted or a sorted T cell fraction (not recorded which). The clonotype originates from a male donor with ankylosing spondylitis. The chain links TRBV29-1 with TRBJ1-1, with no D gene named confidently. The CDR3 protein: CSVAMDGYTEAFF. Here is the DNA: TGCAGCGTTGCTATGGACGGTTACACTGAAGCTTTCTTT.